This T cell receptor beta chain is drawn from a study of blood T cell repertoires in COVID-19. The germline V and J ends were trimmed by 4 bases and 1 base, with 11 bases remaining between them. Germline V gene sequence: CDR1 SGDLS, CDR2 YYNGEE. The CDR3 loop spans 14 amino acids. Data came from immunoSEQ multiplex PCR; TCRdb stores just in-frame clones and leaves some out. The sample has roughly 230,000 clones; 70% to 90% are singletons. The J gene is TRBJ1-1, the V gene TRBV9; D is ambiguous. Sequencing input: peripheral blood. The sequence derives from a man aged 40-50 years with acute or convalescent COVID-19. The CDR3 sequence: CASSNAGTNTEAFF. The CDR3 DNA follows: TGTGCCAGCAGCAATGCAGGCACGAACACTGAAGCTTTCTTT.